This record concerns one T cell receptor (beta chain) sequence. This entry is derived from a study of T cell repertoires in ileal Crohn's disease. Here immunoSEQ multiplex PCR was the method, and the copy in TCRdb shows in-frame clones only, minus some. The table has approximately 8,800 clones, 95% to 97% seen once. The CDR3 has 14 residues. Trimming left V 8 bases short and J 10 bases short, with 21 bases between. Germline CDR1 and CDR2: MNHNS and SASEGT. The gene calls are TRBV6-1 and TRBJ2-4, with a possible D match to TRBD2 (6 bases). This TCR was recovered from an adult with Crohn's disease. Input material: ileal tissue. CDR3 in DNA: TGTGCCAGCTTGGTTTTTCGAGGGAGCGGGATTCAGTACTTC. Its translation is CASLVFRGSGIQYF.